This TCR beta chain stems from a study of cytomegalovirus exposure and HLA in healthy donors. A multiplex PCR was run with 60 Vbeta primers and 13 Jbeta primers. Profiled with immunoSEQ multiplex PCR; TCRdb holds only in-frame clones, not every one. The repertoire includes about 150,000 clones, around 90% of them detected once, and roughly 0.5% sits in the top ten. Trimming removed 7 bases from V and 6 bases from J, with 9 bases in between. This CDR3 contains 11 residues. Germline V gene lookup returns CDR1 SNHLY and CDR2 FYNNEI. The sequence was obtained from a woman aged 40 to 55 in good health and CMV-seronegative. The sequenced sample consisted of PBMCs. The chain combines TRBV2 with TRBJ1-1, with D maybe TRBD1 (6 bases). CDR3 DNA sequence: TGTGCCAGCACCGGACAGTCTGAAGCTTTCTTT. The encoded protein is CASTGQSEAFF.